Shown below are 26 T cell receptor beta chains from a single sample sequenced in a study of control samples from healthy donors and cancer patients. Clones were read by immunoSEQ multiplex PCR, and TCRdb kept only the in-frame ones, dropping some. This table has about 140,000 clones, about 91% appearing once. Sequenced: blood. The source is a man between 18 and 35 years old in good health.

This clone came up once. This chain links TRBV5-1 with TRBJ2-2; D is unresolved. V dropped 3 bases and J dropped 2 bases, with 2 bases sitting between them. Germline assignment: CDR1 SGHRS and CDR2 YFSETQ. CDR3 length equals 12 residues. The CDR3 bases are TGCGCCAGCAGCTATAACACCGGGGAGCTGTTTTTT. Translating gives CASSYNTGELFF.

This clone has just one count. The chain couples TRBV7-6 to TRBJ2-2, with TRBD1 as a possible D gene (7 bases). Deletions cut 8 bases from V and 3 bases from J, with 19 bases between. Germline V gene data show CDR1 as SGHVS and CDR2 as FNYEAQ. This CDR3 has 16 residues. The CDR3 bases are TGTGCCAGCGCCAAGGGCCAGGGGGGTGACACCGGGGAGCTGTTTTTT. Translating it yields CASAKGQGGDTGELFF.

The chain uses TRBV30 and TRBJ1-1; D is possibly TRBD1 (5 bases). The germline V gene encodes CDR1 GTSNPN and CDR2 SVGIG (reference sequence). Trimming took off 7 bases at V and 4 bases at J, with 16 bases between the two ends. The CDR3 has 13 residues. The CDR3 spells CALIDWGGTEAFF. The CDR3 nucleotides read TGTGCCTTGATTGACTGGGGGGGCACTGAAGCTTTCTTT.

This chain links TRBV27 with TRBJ2-5; 7 bases map to TRBD1. This CDR3 spans 15 amino acids. V shed 5 bases and J 2 bases; nucleotides not matched to a gene: 8. Germline V gene lookup returns CDR1 MNHEY and CDR2 SMNVEV (reference sequence). The CDR3 region has the DNA TGTGCCAGCAGTCCATACCGGGACAGACAAGAGACCCAGTACTTC. Translating it yields CASSPYRDRQETQYF.

This chain connects TRBV29-1 to TRBJ2-5; D gene uncertain. This CDR3 comprises 12 residues. CDR1 is SQVTM and CDR2 is ANQGSEA in the germline V gene. Trimming took off 7 bases at V and 0 bases at J, with 9 bases between the two ends. CDR3 coding DNA: TGCAGCGCCTCTACGTACCAAGAGACCCAGTACTTC. Protein: CSASTYQETQYF.

The rearrangement joins TRBV5-5 to TRBJ1-6; no clear D. The CDR3 spans 15 residues. The V gene's germline CDR1 is SGHKS and CDR2 YYEKEE (reference sequence). The V and J ends lost 5 bases and 2 bases respectively, with 11 bases between them. The DNA of the CDR3 is TGTGCCAGCAGTGGGAGAGAAACCTATAATTCACCCCTCCACTTT. Residues: CASSGRETYNSPLHF.

The rearrangement joins TRBV28 to TRBJ1-2; D possibly corresponds to TRBD1 (6 bases). Trimming took 6 bases from V and 4 from J, leaving 9 bases between them. CDR1 is MDHEN, CDR2 SYDVKM, per germline. This CDR3 has 12 amino acids. The CDR3 DNA is TGTGCCAGCAGGGGGGACATCTATGGCTACACCTTC. The encoded protein is CASRGDIYGYTF.

In its sample, this clone was seen a few times. V gene TRBV15 combines with J gene TRBJ1-6, with D perhaps matching TRBD1 (5 bases). Germline CDR1 reads LNHNV; CDR2 reads YYDKDF (reference sequence). V lost 9 bases and J 4 bases, leaving 13 bases between the germline ends. This CDR3 region has 14 residues. CDR3 DNA: TGTGCCACGGCCCCGGGGGGTTATAATTCACCCCTCCACTTT. Amino acid sequence: CATAPGGYNSPLHF.

The rearrangement links TRBV5-1 to TRBJ1-2; possibly TRBD1 for D (5 bases). The V gene lost 0 bases and the J gene lost 7 bases, with 10 bases spanning the gap. In germline, CDR1 is SGHRS, CDR2 YFSETQ. The CDR3 is made up of 13 amino acids. The CDR3 coding sequence is TGCGCCAGCAGCTTGGAATCGGGGCTTGGCTACACCTTC. Amino acid sequence: CASSLESGLGYTF. The whole variable domain, filled in from reference TRBV5-1 and TRBJ1-2, reads KAGVTQTPRYLIKTRGQQVTLSCSPISGHRSVSWYQQTPGQGLQFLFEYFSETQRNKGNFPGRFSGRQFSNSRSEMNVSTLELGDSALYLCASSLESGLGYTFGSGTRLTVV.

The rearrangement uses TRBV27 and TRBJ2-2, with D possibly matching TRBD1 (6 bases). The CDR3 length is 14 residues. The germline CDR1 and CDR2 sequences are MNHEY and SMNVEV (reference sequence). The germline V and J ends were trimmed by 5 bases and 7 bases, with 14 bases remaining between them. DNA for the CDR3: TGTGCCAGCAGTCCAGGGACACTGAGCGGGGAGCTGTTTTTT. Translation: CASSPGTLSGELFF.

The chain joins TRBV9 to TRBJ2-5; D may be TRBD1 or TRBD2 (5 bases each). This CDR3 has 16 amino acids. Deletions cut 0 bases from V and 1 base from J, with 13 bases between. Germline CDR1 SGDLS, CDR2 YYNGEE. The CDR3 DNA sequence: TGTGCCAGCAGCGTAGCTAGAGTGAGGGGCCAAGAGACCCAGTACTTC. Translation gives CASSVARVRGQETQYF.

The chain recombines TRBV10-3 with TRBJ2-4, with 7 bases aligning to TRBD1. The germline CDR1 and CDR2 sequences are ENHRY and SYGVKD. This CDR3 spans 17 amino acids. The V and J ends lost 6 bases and 10 bases, in that order; junction bases with no gene match: 21. The CDR3 protein is CAISAGTVSAVGQIQYF. CDR3 in DNA: TGTGCCATCAGCGCCGGGACAGTCAGCGCGGTGGGACAAATTCAGTACTTC.

The chain carries TRBV4-3 and TRBJ2-1; 13 positions agree with TRBD2. The CDR3 loop spans 14 amino acids. The trim removed 0 bases at V and 12 bases at J, leaving 2 bases unmatched. Germline CDR1 reads LGHNA; CDR2 reads YSLEER. CDR3 coding DNA: TGCGCCAGCAGCCAAGATACTAGCGGGGGGGGGCAGTTCTTC. Translated, it gives CASSQDTSGGGQFF.

The V and J genes are TRBV7-7 and TRBJ2-2; no clear D gene. Per germline, CDR1 SSHAT and CDR2 FNYEAQ (reference sequence). The CDR3 covers 14 residues. V was shortened by 5 bases and J by 3 bases, with 10 bases between the two germline ends. In DNA form, the CDR3 reads TGTGCCAGCAGCAAAAACAGAGACACCGGGGAGCTGTTTTTT. This codes for CASSKNRDTGELFF.

J is TRBJ2-7 and V is TRBV9; TRBD2 agrees at 9 bases. This CDR3 has 16 residues. The V gene's germline CDR1 is SGDLS and CDR2 YYNGEE. Losses at the gene ends were 5 bases for V and 4 bases for J; bases not matched to a gene: 13. CDR3 amino acids: CASRLNGRGGHYEQYF. CDR3 sequence (DNA): TGTGCCAGCAGGTTGAACGGGCGGGGGGGCCATTACGAGCAGTACTTC.

This rearrangement joins TRBV3-1 (or the pseudogene TRBV3-2) to TRBJ2-5, with 7 bases matching TRBD1. Germline CDR1 LGHDT, CDR2 YNNKEL (reference sequence). The CDR3 runs to 16 residues. Losses at the gene ends were 3 bases for V and 5 bases for J; bases not matched to a gene: 12. The CDR3 nucleotides are TGTGCCAGCAGCCATCGCGACAGGGATCTTGGGGAGACCCAGTACTTC. It encodes CASSHRDRDLGETQYF.

The chain carries TRBV21-1 and TRBJ1-6; no DNA check was done on the table's D call, TRBD1. TRBV21-1 is a pseudogene. CDR3 length: 15 residues. The CDR3 DNA is TGTGCCAGCAGCAAGATAGCAGGGGGCTGTTCACCCCTCCACTTT. It specifies CASSKIAGGCSPLHF.

The chain uses TRBV7-3 and TRBJ2-3; TRBD2 agrees at 14 bases. Germline V gene sequence: CDR1 SGHTA, CDR2 FQGTGA. With V trimmed by 6 bases and J by 8 bases, 7 bases remained unmatched. This CDR3 is built from 15 residues. The CDR3 sequence: CASSSGTSGGGTQYF. The CDR3 DNA reads TGTGCCAGCAGTTCCGGGACTAGCGGGGGAGGTACGCAGTATTTT.

V and J are TRBV12-3 or TRBV12-4 and TRBJ2-1; 7 bases match TRBD1. This CDR3 is built from 13 residues. Losses at the gene ends were 3 bases for V and 9 bases for J; bases not matched to a gene: 5. The CDR3 nucleotides are TGTGCCAGCAGTTTGAAGGGGGCCGGTGAGCAGTTCTTC. Residues: CASSLKGAGEQFF.

J is TRBJ2-4 and V is TRBV18; no firm D call. Germline V CDR1 and CDR2: KGHSH, LQKENI. The CDR3 runs 15 residues. Trimming took 0 bases from V and 8 from J, leaving 14 bases between them. CDR3 residues: CASSPPELVLDIQYF. The CDR3 DNA sequence: TGTGCCAGCTCACCACCCGAGTTAGTTTTGGACATTCAGTACTTC.

The rearrangement joins TRBV2 to TRBJ2-1; D may be TRBD1 (5 bases). Trimming pared 8 bases from V and 0 bases from J, leaving 11 bases between. Germline V gene sequence: CDR1 SNHLY, CDR2 FYNNEI. The CDR3 has 14 amino acids. CDR3 DNA: TGTGCCAGCGTAGACAGTTTCTCCTACAATGAGCAGTTCTTC. Its translation is CASVDSFSYNEQFF.

The rearrangement uses TRBV7-9 and TRBJ1-2, with a weak D call TRBD1 (5 bases). This CDR3 spans 15 amino acids. Germline CDR1 SEHNR, CDR2 FQNEAQ (reference sequence). V lost 2 bases to trimming and J lost 8 bases, with 18 bases between them. In DNA, the CDR3 is TGTGCCAGCAGCTTAAATCGAGGGCAGGGCGGCGGCTACACCTTC. Translated: CASSLNRGQGGGYTF.

This CDR3 is CSVQTGADNQPQHF. CDR3 nucleotides: TGCAGCGTTCAAACAGGGGCGGACAATCAGCCCCAGCATTTT. V usage is TRBV29-1 and J usage is TRBJ1-5, with 7 bases identical to TRBD1. Germline CDR1 is SQVTM and CDR2 is ANQGSEA. There are 14 residues in the CDR3. The J segment lost 3 bases and the V segment lost 5 bases, leaving 7 bases of the junction unmatched.

The chain links TRBV6-5 to TRBJ2-7, with D uncertain. CDR1 is MNHEY, CDR2 SVGAGI, per germline. Trimming shortened V by 10 bases and J by 0 bases, and 16 bases separated the two germline ends. The CDR3 consists of 14 residues. As DNA, the CDR3 is TGTGCCACCCGCCCCCTCAGGAGCTCCTACGAGCAGTACTTC. Translation: CATRPLRSSYEQYF.

This chain connects TRBV9 to TRBJ2-5; D ambiguous. CDR3 size: 14 residues. The V and J ends lost 4 bases and 0 bases respectively, with 10 bases between them. Germline assignment: CDR1 SGDLS and CDR2 YYNGEE. Written as DNA, the CDR3 is TGTGCCAGCAGCCTAGGAAGGAACCAAGAGACCCAGTACTTC. Its translation is CASSLGRNQETQYF.

This clone was found once. The chain has TRBV7-9 and TRBJ1-1; no clear D. Germline V gene sequence: CDR1 SEHNR, CDR2 FQNEAQ (reference sequence). The V and J ends lost 4 bases and 1 base respectively, with 10 bases between them. The CDR3 consists of 14 residues. The CDR3 DNA follows: TGTGCCAGCAGCTCTCGTCTATCGAACACTGAAGCTTTCTTT. This gives the protein CASSSRLSNTEAFF.